This T cell receptor beta chain appears in the sequencing data of a study of blood T cell repertoires in COVID-19. This clone was recorded once. As originally analysed: Scientists estimated how many nucleated cells there were by amplifying reference gene primers. The protocol was immunoSEQ multiplex PCR, while the TCRdb copy is restricted to in-frame clones and leaves out a portion. That table supplies the V and J calls and clone size; D and trimming were determined from the DNA. The sample contains about 160,000 clones, about 80% of which appear only once. In germline, CDR1 is KGHSH, CDR2 LQKENI. Trimming removed 6 bases from V and 2 bases from J, with 13 bases in between. The CDR3 has 14 amino acids.

The chain is built from TRBV18 and TRBJ2-5, with TRBD2 as a possible D gene (5 bases). The sample comprised peripheral blood. The receptor comes from a man aged 65-85 years with acute or convalescent COVID-19. The CDR3 loop is CASSPRGSQETQYF. CDR3 bases: TGTGCCAGCTCCCCCCGCGGGTCGCAAGAGACCCAGTACTTC.